This T cell receptor beta chain was retrieved from a study of blood T cell repertoires in COVID-19. Data came from immunoSEQ multiplex PCR; TCRdb stores just in-frame clones and leaves some out. Here the sample spans about 63,000 clones, about 78% being singletons. The CDR3 spans 15 residues. V was clipped by 0 bases and J by 0 bases, with 5 bases between them. Germline CDR1 and CDR2: LNHNV and YYDKDF (reference sequence). Material: peripheral blood. J is TRBJ1-4 and V is TRBV15; no clear D gene. The receptor's source is a woman older than 75 with acute or convalescent COVID-19. CDR3 nucleotides: TGTGCCACCAGCAGAGACTCTGCAACTAATGAAAAACTGTTTTTT. Translated, it gives CATSRDSATNEKLFF.